This T cell receptor (beta chain) was recovered during a study of T cells in Graves' hyperthyroidism and ophthalmopathy. Study results and limitations: Stable hyperthyroidism was separated from ophthalmopathy by a model based on 13 V-J features.

Researchers defined stable Graves' hyperthyroidism as no ophthalmopathy progression within 18 months. Clinicians diagnosed patients from clinical symptoms, serum thyroxine and TRAb, thyroid ultrasound and orbital computed tomography. TCR beta CDR3 region amplification was performed from RNA transcripts. HTBI primers were used for first-round RT-PCR of the TCR CDR3. TCRdb ran MiXCR on the multiplex PCR reads and lists one entry per CDR3 protein. Counted here are fewer than 650,000 distinct CDR3 sequences, around 15% occurring once; the ten biggest clones make up roughly 14%. This clonotype was seen at least ten times. Antigen specificity is unknown. The sequenced sample was blood. The TCR was taken from a woman aged 40 to 50 with Graves' hyperthyroidism.

This CDR3 is CASSFRVAGTEAFF. CDR3 bases: TGTGCCAGCAGTTTTAGGGTAGCCGGCACTGAAGCTTTCTTT. The gene calls are TRBV12-3 or TRBV12-4 and TRBJ1-1; D gene uncertain. The V end lost 3 bases, the J end lost 4 bases, and 12 bases lay between the germline ends. The CDR3 has 14 residues.